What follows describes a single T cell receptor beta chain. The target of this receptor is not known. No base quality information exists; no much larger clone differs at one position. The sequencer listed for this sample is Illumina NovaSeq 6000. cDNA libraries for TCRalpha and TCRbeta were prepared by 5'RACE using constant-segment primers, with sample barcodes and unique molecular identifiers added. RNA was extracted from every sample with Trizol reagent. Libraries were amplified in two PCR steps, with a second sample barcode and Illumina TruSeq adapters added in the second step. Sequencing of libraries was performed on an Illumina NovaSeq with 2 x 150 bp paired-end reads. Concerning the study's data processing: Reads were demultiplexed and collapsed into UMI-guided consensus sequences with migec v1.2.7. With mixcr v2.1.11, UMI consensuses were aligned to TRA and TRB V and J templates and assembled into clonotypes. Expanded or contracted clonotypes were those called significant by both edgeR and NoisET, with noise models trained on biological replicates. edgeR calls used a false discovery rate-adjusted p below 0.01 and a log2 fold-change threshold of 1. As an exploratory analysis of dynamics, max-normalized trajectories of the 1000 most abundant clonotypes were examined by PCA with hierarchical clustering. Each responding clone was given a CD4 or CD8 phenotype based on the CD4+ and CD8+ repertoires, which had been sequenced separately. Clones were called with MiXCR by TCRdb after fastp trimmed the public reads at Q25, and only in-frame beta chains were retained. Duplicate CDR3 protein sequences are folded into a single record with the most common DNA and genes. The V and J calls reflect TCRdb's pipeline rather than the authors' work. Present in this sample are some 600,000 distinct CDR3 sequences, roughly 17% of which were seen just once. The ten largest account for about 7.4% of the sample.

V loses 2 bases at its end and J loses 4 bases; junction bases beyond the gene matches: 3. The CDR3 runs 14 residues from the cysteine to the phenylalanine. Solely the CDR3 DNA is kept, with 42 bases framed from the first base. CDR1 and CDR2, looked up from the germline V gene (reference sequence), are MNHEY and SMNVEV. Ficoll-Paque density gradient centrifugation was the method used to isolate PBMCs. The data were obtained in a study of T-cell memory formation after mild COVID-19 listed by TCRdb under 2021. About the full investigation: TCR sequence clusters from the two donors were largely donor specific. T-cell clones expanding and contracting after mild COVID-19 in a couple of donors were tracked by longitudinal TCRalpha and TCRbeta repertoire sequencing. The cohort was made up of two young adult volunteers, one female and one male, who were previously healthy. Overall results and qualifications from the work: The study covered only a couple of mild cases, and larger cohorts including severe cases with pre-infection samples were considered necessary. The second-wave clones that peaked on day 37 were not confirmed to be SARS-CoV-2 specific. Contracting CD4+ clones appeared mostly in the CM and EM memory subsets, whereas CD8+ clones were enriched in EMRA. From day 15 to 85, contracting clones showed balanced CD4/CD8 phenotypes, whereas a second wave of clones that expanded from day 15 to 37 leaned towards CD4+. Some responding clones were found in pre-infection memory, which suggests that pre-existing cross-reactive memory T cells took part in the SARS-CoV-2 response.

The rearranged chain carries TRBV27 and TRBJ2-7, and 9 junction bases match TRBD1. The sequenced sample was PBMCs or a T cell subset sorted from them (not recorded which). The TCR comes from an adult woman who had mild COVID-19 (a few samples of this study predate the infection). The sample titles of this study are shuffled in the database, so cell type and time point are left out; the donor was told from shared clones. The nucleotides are TGTGCCAGCAGTTTAACAGGGGGCTGGTACGAGCAGTACTTC. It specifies CASSLTGGWYEQYF.